This T cell receptor beta chain originates from a study of cytomegalovirus exposure and HLA in healthy donors. Repertoires were generated with immunoSEQ multiplex PCR, while TCRdb's copy carries only in-frame clones and drops some. The repertoire holds 150,000 to 200,000 clones, roughly 80% seen once, with 2% to 2.5% in the top ten. V lost 3 bases and J lost 2, with 14 bases in between. The CDR3 loop spans 16 amino acids. Germline loops: CDR1 MDHEN, CDR2 SYDVKM. Whole-study results and caveats: Within the roughly 120 validation repertoires, first-cohort TCR clusters tended to co-occur, according to a later analysis.

This clone came up once. The target antigen is unknown. V is TRBV28 and J is TRBJ1-3; D perhaps matches TRBD1 (6 bases). The source is a man aged 25-45 years in good health and CMV-seropositive. The sequenced material came from PBMCs. CDR3: CASSLATGSPGNTIYF. Written as DNA, the CDR3 is TGTGCCAGCAGTTTGGCCACAGGGTCGCCTGGAAACACCATATATTTT.